The source of this TCR beta chain is a study of identical twins. Study-level findings and limits: In cord blood, abundant beta clonotypes had fewer insertions; memory showed no trend.

Template switching, a step in the protocol, added a universal primer site, and cDNA carried unique molecular identifiers. TCRdb reanalysed the 5' RACE reads using MiXCR and keeps one entry per CDR3 protein. The sample shows some 900,000 distinct CDR3 sequences, 9% to 15% of them seen only once. For this clonotype: The antigen is unknown.

The data were also submitted as part of a second study, on yellow fever vaccine responses in identical twins. That investigation notes: Convergence reportedly seemed to mark part of the twins' vaccine T cell response, with personalization marking the rest.

The clonotype comes from a woman under 30 in good health. Material: PBMCs.

The CDR3 region is CASTGTNQETQYF. The CDR3 DNA follows: TGTGCCAGCACTGGGACTAATCAAGAGACCCAGTACTTC. The rearrangement links TRBV28 to TRBJ2-5, with 7 bases matching TRBD2. The CDR3 spans 13 residues. V lost 7 bases, J lost 2 bases, and 4 bases stayed unmatched. Germline values: CDR1 MDHEN, CDR2 SYDVKM.